A selection of T cell receptor beta chains follows, all from one sample in a study of vaccination and CD4 T cells after COVID-19. TCRdb called the PCR reads again in MiXCR, with one record for every CDR3 protein. The table records about 11,000 distinct CDR3 sequences, 65% to 75% of them present only once. These TCRs are of unknown antigen specificity. The sequenced material came from CD4+ T cells from blood, cultured in vitro. The source of these receptors is a human donor who had recovered from COVID-19. The CDR3 runs from the conserved cysteine through the conserved F or W.

j_gene: TRBJ1-2; v_gene: TRBV6-1; CDR3aa: CASSEAGQGANYGYTF
j_gene: TRBJ2-3; v_gene: TRBV27; CDR3aa: CASSLTGFIGTDTQYF
j_gene: TRBJ2-1; v_gene: TRBV7-9; CDR3aa: CASRYDRGLVGYNEQFF
j_gene: TRBJ1-6; v_gene: TRBV6-5; CDR3aa: CASSYSGIRGYNSPLHF
j_gene: TRBJ2-3; v_gene: TRBV7-9; CDR3aa: CASSFSQGGTDTQYF
j_gene: TRBJ1-2; v_gene: TRBV6-1; CDR3aa: CASDDDLFGAGYGYTF
j_gene: TRBJ1-2; v_gene: TRBV2; CDR3aa: CASSVGQGYWPNGRDGYTF
j_gene: TRBJ2-1; v_gene: TRBV10-1; CDR3aa: CASSRGLAGANEQFF
j_gene: TRBJ2-3; v_gene: TRBV24-1; CDR3aa: CATGGGTDTQYF
j_gene: TRBJ1-3; v_gene: TRBV7-9; CDR3aa: CASSLGGISGNTIYF
j_gene: TRBJ1-4; v_gene: TRBV21-1; CDR3aa: CASSTQICCRVQKLFF
j_gene: TRBJ1-1; v_gene: TRBV5-4; CDR3aa: CASSALQGMVGTEAFF
j_gene: TRBJ1-1; v_gene: TRBV23-1; CDR3aa: CASSATGDTEAFF
j_gene: TRBJ1-5; v_gene: TRBV6-1; CDR3aa: CASGERFNQPQHF
j_gene: TRBJ2-4; v_gene: TRBV2; CDR3aa: CASSLRGGRGIQYF
j_gene: TRBJ1-5; v_gene: TRBV29-1; CDR3aa: CSVEVGLGSNQPQHF
j_gene: TRBJ1-5; v_gene: TRBV30; CDR3aa: CAWSYGENQPQHF
j_gene: TRBJ2-7; v_gene: TRBV6-2/TRBV6-3; CDR3aa: CASSQGAEQYF
j_gene: TRBJ2-1; v_gene: TRBV5-4; CDR3aa: CASTNYNEQFF
j_gene: TRBJ1-3; v_gene: TRBV27; CDR3aa: CASSGGAFSGNTIYF
j_gene: TRBJ1-2; v_gene: TRBV24-1; CDR3aa: CATSDLRAGGIDGYTF
j_gene: TRBJ2-1; v_gene: TRBV7-8; CDR3aa: CASSFPTGTGLGNEQFF
j_gene: TRBJ1-1; v_gene: TRBV6-1; CDR3aa: CASSRLRGADTEAFF
j_gene: TRBJ1-2; v_gene: TRBV7-8; CDR3aa: CASSYNPGHLYGYTF
j_gene: TRBJ1-1; v_gene: TRBV20-1; CDR3aa: CSAPTGRVNTEAFF
j_gene: TRBJ2-3; v_gene: TRBV25-1; CDR3aa: CASSDRGGQGPDTQYF
j_gene: TRBJ1-5; v_gene: TRBV15; CDR3aa: CATSRGANRREGQPQHF
j_gene: TRBJ1-5; v_gene: TRBV19; CDR3aa: CASSIGGPQPQHF
j_gene: TRBJ2-7; v_gene: TRBV6-2/TRBV6-3; CDR3aa: CASSYSPSGGYEQYF
j_gene: TRBJ2-3; v_gene: TRBV5-1; CDR3aa: CASSGGGTLSTDTQYF
j_gene: TRBJ2-3; v_gene: TRBV24-1; CDR3aa: CATSDLIAAGGTDTQYF